This T cell receptor (beta chain) was sequenced for a study of blood T cell repertoires in COVID-19. Overall study context: The origin of the acute and convalescent COVID-19 samples was the United States, Italy and Spain. The cDNA or gDNA used as material had been derived from T cells, B-cell-depleted T cells, or PBMCs.

Authors' data handling: Nucleated cell counts were estimated from reference gene primer amplification. Libraries were prepared by immunoSEQ multiplex PCR; TCRdb keeps only in-frame clonotypes and omits some of them. For V, J and clone size, that table is used; D and trimming come from the DNA. Seen here are 200,000 to 250,000 clones, about nine tenths observed once, and the top ten hold roughly 6.3%. The CDR3 consists of 18 residues. Germline lookup yields CDR1 MNHEY and CDR2 SVGEGT. Trimming cost V 2 bases and J 0 bases; bases outside gene matches: 8. Sequencing was done on a sample of peripheral blood. The genes are TRBV6-2 or TRBV6-3 and TRBJ2-1; TRBD2 matches at 9 bases. This receptor was taken from a woman between 25 and 40 years old with COVID-19, enrolled during active disease. The CDR3 coding sequence is TGTGCCAGCAGTTACACAACTAGCGGGCTAGCCTCCTACAATGAGCAGTTCTTC. Its protein is CASSYTTSGLASYNEQFF.